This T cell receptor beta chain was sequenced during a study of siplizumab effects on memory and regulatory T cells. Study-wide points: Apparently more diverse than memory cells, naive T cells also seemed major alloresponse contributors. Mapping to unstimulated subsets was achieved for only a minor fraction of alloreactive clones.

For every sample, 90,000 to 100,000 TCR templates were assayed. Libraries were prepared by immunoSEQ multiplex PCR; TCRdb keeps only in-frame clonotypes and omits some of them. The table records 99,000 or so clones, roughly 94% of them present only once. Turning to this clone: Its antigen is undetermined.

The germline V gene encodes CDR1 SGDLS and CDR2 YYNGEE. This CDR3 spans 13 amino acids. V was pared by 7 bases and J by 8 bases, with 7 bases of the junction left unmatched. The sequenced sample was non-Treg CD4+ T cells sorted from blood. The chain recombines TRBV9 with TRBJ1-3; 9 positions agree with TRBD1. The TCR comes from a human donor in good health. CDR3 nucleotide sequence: TGTGCCAGCCAAGACAGGGGGAAGGACACCATATATTTT. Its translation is CASQDRGKDTIYF.